This T cell receptor (beta chain) comes out of a study of neoadjuvant nivolumab and ipilimumab in lung cancer. Study-wide context: The combination arm added day-1 ipilimumab 1 mg/kg to nivolumab 3 mg/kg on days 1, 15, 29.

TCRdb keeps only in-frame clones here, not all; method: immunoSEQ multiplex PCR. The sample consists of tens of thousands of clones, about nine tenths of them appearing once. The CDR3 has 17 amino acids. Trimming shortened V by 2 bases and J by 0 bases, and 13 bases separated the two germline ends. From germline, CDR1 is ENHRY and CDR2 SYGVKD. Study-level findings and limits: A small number of samples were TCR sequenced. Resected tumors had greater TCR richness and clonality than uninvolved lung. Higher pretherapy blood TCR richness went with higher resected-tumor richness.

As concerns this clone: The antigen is unknown.

The source of this sequence is an adult with non-small cell lung cancer. This chain uses TRBV10-3 with TRBJ1-4; no firm D call. This specimen was peripheral blood, taken after neoadjuvant nivolumab, alone or with ipilimumab, at or shortly before surgery. CDR3 region: CAISERFQASTNEKLFF. CDR3 coding DNA: TGTGCCATCAGTGAGCGGTTTCAGGCGTCAACTAATGAAAAACTGTTTTTT.